The 25 T cell receptor beta chains below come from one sample, sequenced in a study of control samples from healthy donors and cancer patients. The data were produced by immunoSEQ multiplex PCR, yet TCRdb's version contains in-frame clones alone and is incomplete. The sample lists over 100,000 clones; 90% were seen once. Sequenced sample: blood. These receptors were obtained from a human donor in good health. The donor label of this sample is uncertain.

This clone has just a few counts. The rearrangement links TRBV11-2 to TRBJ2-2, with 9 bases identical to TRBD1. Germline CDR1 reads SGHAT; CDR2 reads FQNNGV. CDR3 length: 15 residues. The ends lost 11 bases at V and 5 bases at J; junction bases unmatched: 12. The CDR3 DNA is TGTGCCTCGCGAGAACAGGGGGCGAGGACCGGGGAGCTGTTTTTT. This codes for CASREQGARTGELFF.

DNA of the CDR3: TGTGCCAGCTCACCAGAGCGGGGGGCCGAGGAGCAGTTCTTC. Its translation: CASSPERGAEEQFF. The rearrangement joins TRBV18 to TRBJ2-1; the match to TRBD2 covers 9 bases. The germline CDR1 and CDR2 sequences are KGHSH and LQKENI. The CDR3 consists of 14 residues. Trimming at V came to 2 bases and at J to 10 bases, leaving 6 bases not matched to a gene.

The chain carries TRBV7-9 and TRBJ2-1; D possibly corresponds to TRBD1 (6 bases). V was trimmed by 2 bases and J by 0 bases, leaving 11 bases between them. CDR1 SEHNR and CDR2 FQNEAQ come from the germline V gene (reference sequence). This CDR3 comprises 16 residues. The CDR3 DNA reads TGTGCCAGCAGCTTACTGGGGGCCAGCTCCTACAATGAGCAGTTCTTC. Its translation is CASSLLGASSYNEQFF.

V gene TRBV24-1 combines with J gene TRBJ1-6, with D possibly matching TRBD1 (5 bases). The germline V gene encodes CDR1 KGHDR and CDR2 SFDVKD. The CDR3 runs 18 residues. Between the trimmed V and J ends, which lost 8 bases and 1 base, there was a span of 20 bases. The CDR3 is CATMGPGYRESYNSPLHF. CDR3 coding DNA: TGTGCCACCATGGGGCCAGGGTATCGCGAGTCCTATAATTCACCCCTCCACTTT.

The V call is TRBV12-5, the J call TRBJ1-1; D is perhaps TRBD1 (5 bases). Germline V lookup: CDR1 LGHNT, CDR2 FRNRAP. Trimming removed 2 bases from V and 4 bases from J, with 11 bases in between. The CDR3 contains 14 residues. DNA for the CDR3: TGTGCTAGTGGTTTGTACGGGGGTGGCACTGAAGCTTTCTTT. It is translated as CASGLYGGGTEAFF.

This clone was seen only once. J is TRBJ1-3 and V is TRBV6-5, with D perhaps matching TRBD1 (5 bases). Germline V gene lookup returns CDR1 MNHEY and CDR2 SVGAGI. CDR3 length equals 14 residues. V was trimmed by 10 bases and J by 1 base, leaving 14 bases between them. CDR3 DNA sequence: TGTGCCACCCAAAGGGGTGTATCTGGAAACACCATATATTTT. It codes for CATQRGVSGNTIYF.

The chain has TRBV27 and TRBJ1-1; perhaps TRBD1 as D (6 bases). Germline V gene data show CDR1 as MNHEY and CDR2 as SMNVEV (reference sequence). Trimming removed 4 bases from V and 6 bases from J, with 18 bases in between. The CDR3 loop spans 15 amino acids. The DNA of the CDR3 is TGTGCCAGCAGTTCCTCCGGGACATCTTTGTCTGAAGCTTTCTTT. Translated, it gives CASSSSGTSLSEAFF.

The chain uses TRBV20-1 and TRBJ2-4; D remains ambiguous. Per germline, CDR1 DFQATT and CDR2 SNEGSKA (reference sequence). The V gene lost 3 bases and the J gene lost 7 bases, with 19 bases spanning the gap. CDR3 size: 15 residues. CDR3 nucleotide sequence: TGCAGTGCTAGTCCCCAAGCTGGGTTGGGGAACATTCAGTACTTC. This sequence encodes CSASPQAGLGNIQYF.

V and J are TRBV19 and TRBJ2-7, with D unresolved. The V gene lost 6 bases and the J gene lost 2 bases, with 11 bases spanning the gap. The CDR3 contains 13 residues. The germline V gene encodes CDR1 LNHDA and CDR2 SQIVND (reference sequence). This CDR3 reads CASSHGPTYEQYF. CDR3 coding DNA: TGTGCCAGTAGCCATGGACCGACCTACGAGCAGTACTTC. The full variable domain, in which reference TRBV19 and TRBJ2-7 provide the parts outside the CDR3, is DGGITQSPKYLFRKEGQNVTLSCEQNLNHDAMYWYRQDPGQGLRLIYYSQIVNDFQKGDIAEGYSVSREKKESFPLTVTSAQKNPTAFYLCASSHGPTYEQYFGPGTRLTVT.

The chain joins TRBV5-1 to TRBJ2-7; D possibly corresponds to TRBD1 (8 bases). Germline V CDR1 and CDR2: SGHRS, YFSETQ. This CDR3 is 13 amino acids long. The V end was cut by 4 bases, the J end by 7 bases, with 15 bases between. The CDR3 nucleotides are TGCGCCAGCAGCCCACAGGGGGGGCGGGAGCAGTACGTC. Its protein is CASSPQGGREQYV.

The CDR3 coding sequence is TGTGCCAGCAGCCGGGACAGGGCATATGGCTACACCTTC. Protein product: CASSRDRAYGYTF. The chain couples TRBV7-2 to TRBJ1-2; TRBD1 aligns across 9 bases. The V segment lost 5 bases and the J segment 5 bases; nucleotides outside the gene matches: 3. This CDR3 is built from 13 residues. Germline CDR1 is SGHTA and CDR2 is FQGNSA.

This chain uses TRBV3-1 (or the pseudogene TRBV3-2) with TRBJ2-5, with D tentatively TRBD2 (5 bases). V dropped 0 bases and J dropped 1 base, with 6 bases sitting between them. CDR3 length equals 14 residues. Germline V gives CDR1 LGHDT, CDR2 YNNKEL (reference sequence). The chain's CDR3 is CASSQETSQETQYF. In nucleotides, the CDR3 is TGTGCCAGCAGCCAAGAAACTAGCCAAGAGACCCAGTACTTC.

The chain combines TRBV7-9 with TRBJ1-2; D not resolved. Trimming took off 6 bases at V and 4 bases at J, with 12 bases between the two ends. The CDR3 spans 13 residues. The V gene's germline CDR1 is SEHNR and CDR2 FQNEAQ (reference sequence). The CDR3 spells CASSFTTSYGYTF. The CDR3 bases are TGTGCCAGCAGTTTTACTACCTCCTATGGCTACACCTTC.

This rearrangement joins TRBV29-1 to TRBJ1-4, with D hard to call. The germline V gene encodes CDR1 SQVTM and CDR2 ANQGSEA. The V end was cut by 6 bases, the J end by 0 bases, with 11 bases between. The CDR3 is 14 amino acids. The CDR3 loop is CSVGSRATNEKLFF. In DNA, the CDR3 is TGCAGCGTGGGTAGTAGGGCAACTAATGAAAAACTGTTTTTT.

The V gene is TRBV5-1, the J gene TRBJ2-5; maybe TRBD1 (6 bases). V dropped 0 bases and J dropped 3 bases, with 12 bases sitting between them. The germline V gene encodes CDR1 SGHRS and CDR2 YFSETQ. The CDR3 spans 15 residues. CDR3 protein: CASSLGGRTEETQYF. In DNA, the CDR3 is TGCGCCAGCAGCTTGGGAGGTAGGACAGAAGAGACCCAGTACTTC.

This rearrangement joins TRBV11-3 to TRBJ2-7, with D perhaps being TRBD1 or TRBD2 (5 bases each). The CDR3 totals 12 residues. The ends were cut back, 4 bases at V and 5 bases at J, with 9 bases in the middle. Looked up from germline, CDR1 is SGHNT and CDR2 is YENEEA. CDR3 in amino acids: CASSSGPNEQYF. The CDR3 DNA follows: TGTGCCAGCAGCTCGGGACCCAACGAGCAGTACTTC.

Here the CDR3 reads CASSQDEGNEKLFF. In DNA, the CDR3 is TGTGCCAGCAGCCAAGATGAGGGGAATGAAAAACTGTTTTTT. The rearrangement joins TRBV4-2 to TRBJ1-4, with TRBD1 as a possible D gene (5 bases). Germline V gene data show CDR1 as LGHNA and CDR2 as YNFKEQ. Trimming removed 0 bases at V and 5 bases at J, with 7 bases between. The CDR3 is 14 amino acids.

The DNA of the CDR3 is TGTGCCAGCAGCCAAGCTAGCGGGGGCCCCCTGAGAGATACGCAGTATTTT. Protein product: CASSQASGGPLRDTQYF. The chain uses TRBV3-1 (or the pseudogene TRBV3-2) and TRBJ2-3, with 10 bases that match TRBD2. Looked up from germline, CDR1 is LGHDT and CDR2 is YNNKEL (reference sequence). This CDR3 is 17 amino acids long. Losses at the gene ends were 1 base for V and 5 bases for J; bases not matched to a gene: 9.

The CDR3 loop reads CASSLGGRLGTEAFF. The CDR3 region has the DNA TGTGCCAGCAGTTTAGGGGGACGCTTGGGCACTGAAGCTTTCTTT. V gene TRBV27 combines with J gene TRBJ1-1; tentatively, D is TRBD1 (5 bases). Trimming stripped 2 bases from V and 4 bases from J, with 14 bases between. This CDR3 has 15 residues. Germline V gene lookup returns CDR1 MNHEY and CDR2 SMNVEV (reference sequence).

This clone was seen only a few times. The V gene is TRBV6-5, the J gene TRBJ1-2; D perhaps matches TRBD1 (5 bases). The CDR3 has 15 residues. Trimming stripped 6 bases from V and 5 bases from J, with 19 bases between. Looked up from germline, CDR1 is MNHEY and CDR2 is SVGAGI. CDR3 nucleotides: TGTGCCAGCAGCAAACAGTCCGGGACGAGTTATGGCTACACCTTC. The encoded protein is CASSKQSGTSYGYTF.

The chain carries TRBV7-2 and TRBJ1-1; maybe TRBD1 (5 bases). CDR3 size: 15 residues. From germline, CDR1 is SGHTA and CDR2 FQGNSA. V lost 1 base to trimming and J lost 3 bases, with 12 bases between them. CDR3 nucleotide sequence: TGTGCCAGCAGCTTAGTGGGCCGGGGGGACACTGAAGCTTTCTTT. Translating gives CASSLVGRGDTEAFF.

The count of this clone is one. The chain couples TRBV2 to TRBJ1-2, with 9 bases lining up with TRBD1. The CDR3 covers 14 residues. Trimming at V came to 5 bases and at J to 7 bases, leaving 8 bases not matched to a gene. The V gene's germline CDR1 is SNHLY and CDR2 FYNNEI. The CDR3 bases are TGTGCCAGCAGTCTTCAACAGGGGGCCAGTGGCTACACCTTC. This codes for CASSLQQGASGYTF.

The V call is TRBV11-1, the J call TRBJ1-5; no definite D call. The CDR3 runs 13 residues. Germline V lookup: CDR1 SGHAT, CDR2 FQDESV (reference sequence). V dropped 2 bases and J dropped 5 bases, with 7 bases sitting between them. CDR3 residues: CASSLQSHQPQHF. The CDR3 DNA is TGTGCCAGCAGCTTACAGTCCCATCAGCCCCAGCATTTT.

This chain's CDR3 is CASSLLGGLQPQHF. The CDR3 DNA reads as TGTGCCAGCAGCTTGTTAGGGGGGCTCCAGCCCCAGCATTTT. V is TRBV5-8 and J is TRBJ1-5; the D gene is possibly TRBD1 (6 bases). Germline V gives CDR1 SGHTS, CDR2 YDEGEE. V dropped 1 base and J dropped 7 bases, with 12 bases sitting between them. The CDR3 is made up of 14 amino acids.

The gene calls are TRBV6-5 and TRBJ1-1, with D unclear. CDR3 length: 14 residues. The germline V gene encodes CDR1 MNHEY and CDR2 SVGAGI. Trimming cost V 7 bases and J 1 base, with 13 bases left between them. In DNA, the CDR3 is TGTGCCAGCAAGGGCTCTGTTTGGAACACTGAAGCTTTCTTT. This sequence encodes CASKGSVWNTEAFF.